This TCR beta chain was captured by sequencing in a study of monozygotic twins with cystic fibrosis. Study at large: Libraries were built from about 3 micrograms of fragmented DNA using around 14 PCR cycles.

A note on this clone: Its antigen is not identified.

This CDR3 has 14 residues. Germline values: CDR1 LGHNA, CDR2 YSLEER. Trimming shortened V by 0 bases and J by 1 base, and 4 bases separated the two germline ends. Study outcomes and limitations: Unrelated CF individuals shared fewer identical clonotypes than monozygotic CF twins. Median Simpson clonality of roughly 0.01 suggested naive T cells predominated.

The protocol was immunoSEQ multiplex PCR, while the TCRdb copy is restricted to in-frame clones and leaves out a portion. The table has roughly 20,000 clones, 95% to 98% seen once. The rearrangement links TRBV4-3 to TRBJ2-1; no clear D gene. The sample taken for sequencing was blood. The origin of this receptor is a woman aged 25 to 39 with cystic fibrosis. The CDR3 region has the DNA TGCGCCAGCAGCCAAGATGCGTCCTACAATGAGCAGTTCTTC. It yields the protein CASSQDASYNEQFF.